Listed below are T cell receptor beta chains from one sample, sequenced in a study of PD-1 blockade in classical Hodgkin lymphoma. The repertoire was sequenced with immunoSEQ multiplex PCR; TCRdb's copy has only in-frame clones and lacks some. The data show 50,000 to 75,000 clones, about nine tenths seen once. Source: peripheral blood mononuclear cells (PBMCs), taken at baseline. The receptors were gathered from a human donor with classical Hodgkin lymphoma. The CDR3 runs from the conserved cysteine through the conserved F or W. The D gene is left open where the match is weak. Size is stated for part of the rows, as once, few or many counts, or as a class when the clone is expanded.

size: NA
D: NA
J: TRBJ2-7
V: TRBV7-9
DNA: TGTGCCGGGGGACGGGACACAAACTACGAGCAGTACTTC
CDR3: CAGGRDTNYEQYF

size: NA
D: NA
J: TRBJ2-7
V: TRBV5-6
DNA: TGTGCCAGCAGCTTGGGTCAGGGATTAACCTACGAGCAGTACTTC
CDR3: CASSLGQGLTYEQYF

size: NA
D: TRBD1
J: TRBJ2-7
V: TRBV10-3
DNA: TGTGCCATCAGCTTGACAGGGCGGTACGAGCAGTACTTC
CDR3: CAISLTGRYEQYF

size: NA
D: NA
J: TRBJ2-5
V: TRBV7-6
DNA: TGTGCCAGCAGCTTAGTTCGGGGGCTGGAAGTCCAAGAGACCCAGTACTTC
CDR3: CASSLVRGLEVQETQYF

size: NA
D: TRBD2
J: TRBJ2-5
V: TRBV19
DNA: TGTGCCAGTAGTATCAGCGGGGGGCTCCAAGAGACCCAGTACTTC
CDR3: CASSISGGLQETQYF

size: NA
D: NA
J: TRBJ2-7
V: TRBV7-8
DNA: TGTGCCAGCAGCTTAGCGACCCAGCCCACGCGGGGTGAGCAGTACTTC
CDR3: CASSLATQPTRGEQYF

size: few
D: NA
J: TRBJ1-5
V: TRBV10-2
DNA: TGCGCCAGCAGTGAGAGATTTCGCAATCAGCCCCAGCATTTT
CDR3: CASSERFRNQPQHF

size: NA
D: TRBD1
J: TRBJ2-7
V: TRBV19
DNA: TGTGCCAGTTGCCTAACCGGGACAGAGGCCTACGAGCAGTACTTC
CDR3: CASCLTGTEAYEQYF

size: NA
D: NA
J: TRBJ1-2
V: TRBV2
DNA: TGTGCCAGCAGTGACTCGCAGTTCTATGGCTACACCTTC
CDR3: CASSDSQFYGYTF

size: NA
D: NA
J: TRBJ1-2
V: TRBV30
DNA: TGTGCCTCGGCCCCGGGGGGCTACACCTTC
CDR3: CASAPGGYTF